Shown below are 14 T cell receptor beta chains from a single sample sequenced in a study of T cells in Graves' hyperthyroidism and ophthalmopathy. Amplification of TCR beta CDR3 regions used RNA as the template. TCR CDR3 regions were first amplified by RT-PCR with HTBI primers. MiXCR, run by TCRdb on the multiplex PCR reads, gives a single entry per CDR3 protein. The sample includes under 400,000 distinct CDR3 sequences, roughly 14% seen only once; the top ten take about a quarter. The specimen sequenced was blood. These receptors came from a woman younger than 30 with Graves' hyperthyroidism that later progressed to Graves' ophthalmopathy.

CDR3 DNA sequence: TGTGCCAGCAGCTTAGTAGGACAGGGGAATTCACCCCTCCACTTT. Its protein is CASSLVGQGNSPLHF. V usage is TRBV7-2 and J usage is TRBJ1-6, with 9 bases lining up with TRBD1. From germline, CDR1 is SGHTA and CDR2 FQGNSA. The CDR3 covers 15 residues. J lost 7 bases, V lost 1 base, and 2 bases had no gene match.

Only one count was recorded for this clonotype. V is TRBV6-1 and J is TRBJ1-5; 10 nucleotides align to TRBD1. Trimming cost V 4 bases and J 4 bases; bases outside gene matches: 4. Germline V gene sequence: CDR1 MNHNS, CDR2 SASEGT. This CDR3 contains 15 residues. For the CDR3, the DNA is TGTGCCAGCAGTGCTCCGGGACAGGGGAATCAGCCCCAGCATTTT. This gives the protein CASSAPGQGNQPQHF.

V and J are TRBV29-1 and TRBJ2-7; D might be TRBD1 or TRBD2, each matching 6 bases. The V gene lost 7 bases and the J gene lost 2 bases, with 15 bases spanning the gap. The germline CDR1 and CDR2 sequences are SQVTM and ANQGSEA. The CDR3 runs to 13 residues. CDR3 DNA: TGCAGCGCTCTAATGGAGGGGGCCTACGAGCAGTACTTC. Translation: CSALMEGAYEQYF.

This clonotype was seen a few times. The chain has TRBV7-9 and TRBJ2-5; D is perhaps TRBD1 (5 bases). The CDR3 runs to 17 residues. With 5 bases removed from V and 0 bases from J, the gap between germline ends came to 19 bases. The germline V gene has CDR1 SEHNR and CDR2 FQNEAQ (reference sequence). Here the CDR3 reads CASSPLLGNRHQETQYF. CDR3 sequence (DNA): TGTGCCAGCAGCCCCCTCCTTGGCAACAGGCACCAAGAGACCCAGTACTTC.

This chain links TRBV9 with TRBJ2-1, with unresolved D. The germline V gene encodes CDR1 SGDLS and CDR2 YYNGEE. This CDR3 has 16 residues. With 3 bases removed from V and 3 bases from J, the gap between germline ends came to 16 bases. For the CDR3, the DNA is TGTGCCAGCAGCGCCTCGGATTGGGCTAGCTACAATGAGCAGTTCTTC. As protein: CASSASDWASYNEQFF.

This clonotype was observed a handful of times. The chain carries TRBV20-1 and TRBJ2-7, with 10 bases fitting TRBD1. The V and J ends lost 6 bases and 2 bases, in that order; junction bases with no gene match: 4. Germline V gene data show CDR1 as DFQATT and CDR2 as SNEGSKA (reference sequence). This CDR3 region has 13 residues. The CDR3 spells CSARTGGTYEQYF. The CDR3 coding sequence is TGCAGTGCCAGGACAGGGGGAACCTACGAGCAGTACTTC.

The rearrangement uses TRBV6-1 and TRBJ2-7; D uncertain. V shed 6 bases and J shed 3 bases, with 15 bases lying between them. This CDR3 has 14 residues. The germline V gene encodes CDR1 MNHNS and CDR2 SASEGT. CDR3 sequence: CASSPGHVIYEQYF. CDR3 nucleotide sequence: TGTGCCAGCAGCCCCGGCCACGTGATCTACGAGCAGTACTTC.

This clonotype was counted between two and nine times. V and J are TRBV5-4 and TRBJ2-3, with a possible D match to TRBD1 (6 bases). Germline loops: CDR1 SGHNT, CDR2 YYREEE (reference sequence). This CDR3 spans 15 amino acids. V was cut by 4 bases and J by 1 base, with 13 bases left in between. CDR3: CASSLDRPRTDTQYF. CDR3 bases: TGTGCCAGCAGCCTAGACAGGCCTCGCACAGATACGCAGTATTTT.

This clonotype came up many times. One end of the junction fails to match germline, which may point to a read error. This chain connects TRBV7-7 to TRBJ1-3; D unresolved. Germline CDR1 and CDR2: SSHAT and FNYEAQ (reference sequence). The CDR3 has 15 amino acids. CDR3 in DNA: TGTGCTAGCAGCCCTAGAGTTGGTTCTGGAAACACCATATATTTT. Encoded protein: CASSPRVGSGNTIYF. Full variable domain (outside the CDR3, taken from reference TRBV7-7 and TRBJ1-3): GAGVSQSPRYKVTKRGQDVTLRCDPISSHATLYWYQQALGQGPEFLTYFNYEAQPDKSGLPSDRFSAERPEGSISTLTIQRTEQRDSAMYRCASSPRVGSGNTIYFGEGSWLTVV.

This clonotype was counted only a few times. Written as DNA, the CDR3 is TGTGCCAGTAGTATCTACACTAGCACAGATACGCAGTATTTT. It translates to CASSIYTSTDTQYF. This chain joins TRBV19 and TRBJ2-3; no reliable D call. CDR1 LNHDA and CDR2 SQIVND come from the germline V gene (reference sequence). The CDR3 has 14 amino acids. V dropped 3 bases and J dropped 0 bases, with 7 bases sitting between them.

This clonotype was detected ten times or more. The chain links TRBV7-8 to TRBJ2-7; no firm D call. The CDR3 has 11 residues. The germline V gene has CDR1 SGHVS and CDR2 FQNEAQ. Trimming pared 4 bases from V and 4 bases from J, leaving 5 bases between. The CDR3 loop reads CASSSEYEQYF. CDR3 coding DNA: TGTGCCAGCAGCTCCGAATACGAGCAGTACTTC.

This clonotype was observed a handful of times. This chain connects TRBV5-4 to TRBJ2-3; D gene uncertain. CDR3 length equals 17 residues. V was pared by 6 bases and J by 3 bases, with 23 bases between. CDR1 and CDR2 (germline): SGHNT, YYREEE (reference sequence). The CDR3 DNA reads as TGTGCCAGCACGCTAACCACCGGCGGCCGGTTGACAGATACGCAGTATTTT. Its protein product is CASTLTTGGRLTDTQYF. Full variable domain (outside the CDR3, taken from reference TRBV5-4 and TRBJ2-3): ETGVTQSPTHLIKTRGQQVTLRCSSQSGHNTVSWYQQALGQGPQFIFQYYREEENGRGNFPPRFSGLQFPNYSSELNVNALELDDSALYLCASTLTTGGRLTDTQYFGPGTRLTVL.

The rearrangement uses TRBV6-1 and TRBJ2-3; TRBD2 matches at 7 bases. Looked up from germline, CDR1 is MNHNS and CDR2 is SASEGT. This CDR3 has 14 residues. V lost 5 bases to trimming and J lost 6 bases; unmatched junction nucleotides: 8. CDR3 sequence (DNA): TGTGCCAGCAGTACGGGACTACGAGGGGATACGCAGTATTTT. Translated, it gives CASSTGLRGDTQYF.

The chain carries TRBV6-1 and TRBJ2-7, with D perhaps TRBD2 (6 bases). Germline V gives CDR1 MNHNS, CDR2 SASEGT. V was pared by 6 bases and J by 1 base, with 19 bases between. The CDR3 has 16 amino acids. CDR3 bases: TGTGCCAGCAGCCGCACTTTGAGCGGGCGGTCCTACGAGCAGTACTTC. It translates to CASSRTLSGRSYEQYF.